A single sample gave rise to the 32 T cell receptor beta chains below, sequenced in a study of T cell responses to AZD1222 COVID-19 vaccine. Sequencing was performed with immunoSEQ multiplex PCR; in TCRdb, only in-frame clones are kept and a portion is missing. This sample has just under 90,000 clones, with approximately 91% found just once. The sample was peripheral blood, taken on day 0 of AZD1222 vaccination. These TCRs come from an adult in good health.

This sequence joins TRBV7-9 and TRBJ2-2, with 10 bases identical to TRBD2. V lost 4 bases and J lost 5; bases outside the gene matches: 4. This CDR3 comprises 15 residues. The germline gives CDR1 SEHNR, CDR2 FQNEAQ (reference sequence). CDR3 sequence: CASSSEREGTGELFF. CDR3 nucleotides: TGTGCCAGCAGCTCGGAGCGGGAGGGTACCGGGGAGCTGTTTTTT.

The chain is built from TRBV6-2 or TRBV6-3 and TRBJ2-1; TRBD1 aligns across 7 bases. Germline CDR1 and CDR2: MNHEY and SVGEGT. The CDR3 runs to 20 residues. The ends lost 6 bases at V and 0 bases at J; junction bases unmatched: 20. As DNA, the CDR3 is TGTGCCAGCAGCTCACACGCCGGGACAGCTCTCACAGGCTCCTACAATGAGCAGTTCTTC. The encoded protein is CASSSHAGTALTGSYNEQFF.

V usage is TRBV27 and J usage is TRBJ1-5; perhaps TRBD1 as D (5 bases). V lost 3 bases, J lost 7 bases, and 10 bases lay in between. There are 13 residues in the CDR3. The V gene's germline CDR1 is MNHEY and CDR2 SMNVEV (reference sequence). Here the CDR3 DNA reads TGTGCCAGCAGTTTGACAGTTTTCCAGCCCCAGCATTTT. This encodes CASSLTVFQPQHF.

Worth noting for this clone: The junction and the germline gene differ at one end; a read error may be behind it. This chain joins TRBV7-7 and TRBJ2-5, with TRBD1 matching 7 bases. This CDR3 spans 15 amino acids. Germline V gene sequence: CDR1 SSHAT, CDR2 FNYEAQ (reference sequence). The CDR3 sequence: CASSSRTGSPETQYF. DNA of the CDR3: TGTGCTAGCAGCTCCCGGACAGGTTCCCCAGAGACCCAGTACTTC.

The chain joins TRBV12-2 to TRBJ1-4; TRBD1 was called by the table and not checked on the DNA. TRBV12-2 is a pseudogene. This CDR3 region has 17 residues. The CDR3 sequence is CASRSKTDRTTNEKLFF. The CDR3 nucleotides read TGTGCAAGTCGCTCCAAAACGGACAGGACAACTAATGAAAAACTGTTTTTT.

The chain joins TRBV7-8 to TRBJ1-5; D not certain. Trimming left V 2 bases short and J 3 bases short, with 11 bases between. This CDR3 has 15 residues. Germline loops: CDR1 SGHVS, CDR2 FQNEAQ. In DNA, the CDR3 is TGTGCCAGCAGCTTAAGCGGCCCTTACAATCAGCCCCAGCATTTT. Translation gives CASSLSGPYNQPQHF.

V is TRBV7-2 and J is TRBJ2-1, with D perhaps matching TRBD1 (6 bases). The CDR3 runs to 15 residues. Germline values: CDR1 SGHTA, CDR2 FQGNSA. Trimming shortened V by 1 base and J by 1 base, and 8 bases separated the two germline ends. The CDR3: CASSLEGESYNEQFF. The CDR3 DNA is TGTGCCAGCAGCTTAGAGGGGGAGTCCTACAATGAGCAGTTCTTC. The whole variable domain, remainder taken from reference TRBV7-2 and TRBJ2-1, is GAGVSQSPSNKVTEKGKDVELRCDPISGHTALYWYRQSLGQGLEFLIYFQGNSAPDKSGLPSDRFSAERTGGSVSTLTIQRTQQEDSAVYLCASSLEGESYNEQFFGPGTRLTVL.

V and J are TRBV9 and TRBJ2-3; TRBD1 matches 9 bases. This CDR3 is built from 16 residues. V shed 0 bases and J 4 bases; nucleotides not matched to a gene: 6. Per germline, CDR1 SGDLS and CDR2 YYNGEE. CDR3 in DNA: TGTGCCAGCAGCGTAGCTCAGACAGGGGGGGCAGATACGCAGTATTTT. Its translation is CASSVAQTGGADTQYF.

V usage is TRBV7-3 and J usage is TRBJ2-1; D may be TRBD2 (6 bases). The CDR3 contains 15 residues. Trimming took off 4 bases at V and 9 bases at J, with 19 bases between the two ends. Germline V gene sequence: CDR1 SGHTA, CDR2 FQGTGA. The CDR3 protein is CASSSLASQRFEQFF. The CDR3, as DNA: TGTGCCAGCAGCTCACTAGCCTCTCAGCGCTTTGAGCAGTTCTTC.

The V gene is TRBV18, the J gene TRBJ1-1; D call uncertain. The V end was cut by 2 bases, the J end by 0 bases, with 7 bases between. The CDR3 has 14 residues. Germline V lookup: CDR1 KGHSH, CDR2 LQKENI. The CDR3 spells CASSPGDMNTEAFF. CDR3 DNA sequence: TGTGCCAGCTCACCAGGGGATATGAACACTGAAGCTTTCTTT.

The chain uses TRBV6-2 or TRBV6-3 and TRBJ2-7, with 11 bases lining up with TRBD2. Per the germline V gene, CDR1 is MNHEY and CDR2 is SVGEGT. This CDR3 spans 15 amino acids. Trimming removed 5 bases from V and 4 bases from J; junction bases left unmatched: 7. In DNA, the CDR3 is TGTGCCAGCAGTCGCAGACTAGCGGGAACGTACGAGCAGTACTTC. Amino acid sequence: CASSRRLAGTYEQYF.

This rearrangement joins TRBV30 to TRBJ1-2; no firm D call. The germline V and J ends were trimmed by 5 bases and 4 bases, with 8 bases remaining between them. The CDR3 is made up of 11 amino acids. In germline, CDR1 is GTSNPN, CDR2 SVGIG (reference sequence). CDR3 sequence: CAWFGLYGYTF. Written as DNA, the CDR3 is TGTGCCTGGTTCGGCCTCTATGGCTACACCTTC.

This chain joins TRBV5-8 and TRBJ1-4, with 8 bases identical to TRBD1. The V segment lost 0 bases and the J segment 8 bases; nucleotides outside the gene matches: 3. CDR3 length equals 14 residues. The germline V gene encodes CDR1 SGHTS and CDR2 YDEGEE. The CDR3 protein is CASSLAGGREKLFF. CDR3 DNA: TGTGCCAGCAGCTTGGCAGGGGGCAGGGAAAAACTGTTTTTT.

The J gene is TRBJ2-1, the V gene TRBV11-2; 13 bases line up with TRBD2. CDR3 length: 15 residues. Germline V gives CDR1 SGHAT, CDR2 FQNNGV. The J segment lost 10 bases and the V segment lost 5 bases, leaving 8 bases of the junction unmatched. As DNA, the CDR3 is TGTGCCAGCAGCCGAGGACTAGCGGGAGTCAACGAGCAGTTCTTC. This encodes CASSRGLAGVNEQFF.

The rearrangement links TRBV6-4 to TRBJ1-1; 12 nucleotides line up with TRBD1. The CDR3 has 13 residues. With 6 bases clipped from V and 8 bases from J, the junction kept 4 bases outside the gene matches. CDR1 and CDR2 from the germline V gene are MRHNA and SNTAGT. For the CDR3, the DNA is TGTGCCAGCAGGGAAGGGACAGGGGGCGAAGCTTTCTTT. Protein sequence: CASREGTGGEAFF.

This chain joins TRBV9 and TRBJ2-1; 14 positions agree with TRBD2. Germline V gene data show CDR1 as SGDLS and CDR2 as YYNGEE. V lost 2 bases and J lost 8; bases outside the gene matches: 6. The CDR3 length is 16 residues. CDR3: CASSVTSGRVFDEQFF. Here the CDR3 DNA reads TGTGCCAGCAGCGTGACTAGCGGGAGGGTATTCGATGAGCAGTTCTTC. The variable domain in full, with the rest retrieved from reference TRBV9 and TRBJ2-1, is DSGVTQTPKHLITATGQRVTLRCSPRSGDLSVYWYQQSLDQGLQFLIQYYNGEERAKGNILERFSAQQFPDLHSELNLSSLELGDSALYFCASSVTSGRVFDEQFFGPGTRLTVL.

The chain carries TRBV4-1 and TRBJ2-5, with 11 bases lining up with TRBD1. CDR1 and CDR2 (germline): MGHRA, YSYEKL. The length of the CDR3 is 16 residues. With V trimmed by 3 bases and J by 4 bases, 7 bases remained unmatched. The CDR3 loop is CASSQAPGQGVETQYF. The DNA of the CDR3 is TGCGCCAGCAGCCAGGCACCGGGACAGGGGGTAGAGACCCAGTACTTC.

The rearrangement joins TRBV3-1 (or the pseudogene TRBV3-2) to TRBJ2-7; 8 nucleotides line up with TRBD1. CDR3 size: 17 residues. Germline loops: CDR1 LGHDT, CDR2 YNNKEL (reference sequence). The trim removed 2 bases at V and 3 bases at J, leaving 12 bases unmatched. The CDR3 coding sequence is TGTGCCAGCAGCCAACTAGCCCCAGGGGGCAGGGGCTACGAGCAGTACTTC. Translated, it gives CASSQLAPGGRGYEQYF.

V and J are TRBV19 and TRBJ2-1, with 9 nucleotides matching TRBD2. J lost 0 bases, V lost 5 bases, and 8 bases had no gene match. In germline, CDR1 is LNHDA, CDR2 SQIVND (reference sequence). This CDR3 contains 17 residues. The CDR3 loop reads CASSHRLADYSYNEQFF. The CDR3 DNA is TGTGCCAGTAGTCACCGACTAGCGGACTACTCCTACAATGAGCAGTTCTTC. The variable domain in full, completed from reference TRBV19 and TRBJ2-1, reads DGGITQSPKYLFRKEGQNVTLSCEQNLNHDAMYWYRQDPGQGLRLIYYSQIVNDFQKGDIAEGYSVSREKKESFPLTVTSAQKNPTAFYLCASSHRLADYSYNEQFFGPGTRLTVL.

The chain combines TRBV6-2 or TRBV6-3 with TRBJ1-1; D gene unclear. This CDR3 region has 14 residues. V lost 0 bases, J lost 4 bases, and 9 bases lay in between. Per the germline V gene, CDR1 is MNHEY and CDR2 is SVGEGT. The CDR3 sequence: CASSYSLGSTEAFF. The CDR3 region has the DNA TGTGCCAGCAGTTACTCGTTGGGGAGCACTGAAGCTTTCTTT.

The rearrangement uses TRBV13 and TRBJ2-7; 7 bases line up with TRBD2. Germline CDR1 reads PRHDT; CDR2 reads FYEKMQ (reference sequence). V shed 2 bases, J shed 2 bases, and the junction held 6 bases outside the gene matches. This CDR3 has 15 amino acids. CDR3 amino acids: CASSLRTRATYEQYF. DNA for the CDR3: TGTGCCAGCAGCTTACGGACTAGGGCGACCTACGAGCAGTACTTC.

The CDR3 sequence is CASSEINIAGANVLTF. CDR3 bases: TGTGCCAGTAGTGAGATCAATATCGCGGGGGCCAACGTCCTGACTTTC. This chain uses TRBV19 with TRBJ2-6; D gene ambiguous. V was shortened by 5 bases and J by 4 bases, with 15 bases between the two germline ends. This CDR3 spans 16 amino acids. Per the germline V gene, CDR1 is LNHDA and CDR2 is SQIVND (reference sequence).

The chain links TRBV19 to TRBJ2-1; 7 bases agree with TRBD2. J was trimmed by 4 bases and V by 2 bases; bases with no gene match: 5. This CDR3 contains 15 residues. The germline gives CDR1 LNHDA, CDR2 SQIVND (reference sequence). As DNA, the CDR3 is TGTGCCAGTAGTATACGTCCTAGCGGTTACAATGAGCAGTTCTTC. Amino acid sequence: CASSIRPSGYNEQFF.

This clone was observed a single time. This CDR3 reads CASSALGEEETQYF. The CDR3 bases are TGTGCCAGCAGCGCTTTGGGGGAGGAAGAGACCCAGTACTTC. The chain carries TRBV11-2 and TRBJ2-5; D may be TRBD2 (6 bases). The V gene lost 5 bases and the J gene lost 3 bases, with 13 bases spanning the gap. Germline assignment: CDR1 SGHAT and CDR2 FQNNGV. This CDR3 spans 14 amino acids.

This clone was recorded only once. This chain joins TRBV9 and TRBJ1-1; D gene uncertain. Trimming removed 1 base at V and 4 bases at J, with 8 bases between. Germline V CDR1 and CDR2: SGDLS, YYNGEE. This CDR3 spans 13 amino acids. In DNA form, the CDR3 reads TGTGCCAGCAGCGTATCCGGGATCACTGAAGCTTTCTTT. This codes for CASSVSGITEAFF.

This clone was counted between two and nine times. The chain has TRBV11-2 and TRBJ2-5, with D perhaps matching TRBD2 (5 bases). The ends were cut back, 1 base at V and 1 base at J, with 13 bases in the middle. The CDR3 runs 16 residues. Germline V gene lookup returns CDR1 SGHAT and CDR2 FQNNGV. The CDR3: CASSLVLALPQETQYF. In nucleotides, the CDR3 is TGTGCCAGCAGCTTAGTCCTAGCTTTGCCCCAAGAGACCCAGTACTTC.

This sequence joins TRBV7-9 and TRBJ1-1, with D uncertain. Germline V CDR1 and CDR2: SEHNR, FQNEAQ (reference sequence). With 5 bases removed from V and 2 bases from J, the gap between germline ends came to 15 bases. There are 15 residues in the CDR3. CDR3 nucleotides: TGTGCCAGCAGCCGAGAGCACGCGTCAAACACTGAAGCTTTCTTT. It translates to CASSREHASNTEAFF.

The sample holds one count of this clone. The chain couples TRBV10-3 to TRBJ2-7; perhaps TRBD2 as D (6 bases). The length of the CDR3 is 13 residues. CDR1 is ENHRY and CDR2 is SYGVKD in the germline V gene. V shed 3 bases and J shed 3 bases, with 9 bases lying between them. The CDR3 reads CAISDQRVYEQYF. The CDR3 DNA follows: TGTGCCATCAGTGACCAGCGGGTCTACGAGCAGTACTTC.

J is TRBJ2-5 and V is TRBV11-2; D gene unclear. V was trimmed by 0 bases and J by 4 bases, leaving 9 bases between them. The CDR3 is 14 residues long. The germline V gene encodes CDR1 SGHAT and CDR2 FQNNGV. The CDR3 loop reads CASSLEGLRETQYF. DNA of the CDR3: TGTGCCAGCAGCTTAGAGGGCCTTCGAGAGACCCAGTACTTC.

The rearrangement uses TRBV13 and TRBJ2-7; D perhaps matches TRBD2 (5 bases). The germline V and J ends were trimmed by 4 bases and 7 bases, with 11 bases remaining between them. There are 12 residues in the CDR3. The germline V gene has CDR1 PRHDT and CDR2 FYEKMQ (reference sequence). CDR3 nucleotides: TGTGCCAGCAGCTCCTCCGGGAAAGAGCAGTACTTC. Translated, it gives CASSSSGKEQYF.

A single count supports this clone. This chain links TRBV5-8 with TRBJ1-4; D gene uncertain. The CDR3 is 18 amino acids. V lost 2 bases, J lost 0 bases, and 17 bases lay in between. Germline V gives CDR1 SGHTS, CDR2 YDEGEE. Here the CDR3 reads CASSFGGQAFATNEKLFF. DNA of the CDR3: TGTGCCAGCAGCTTCGGTGGGCAGGCTTTTGCAACTAATGAAAAACTGTTTTTT.

The chain has TRBV10-3 and TRBJ1-1; D is possibly TRBD1 (6 bases). CDR1 is ENHRY and CDR2 is SYGVKD in the germline V gene. This CDR3 has 14 residues. The V gene lost 5 bases and the J gene lost 6 bases, with 16 bases spanning the gap. The CDR3 here is CAISSQGSGAEAFF. The CDR3 DNA reads TGTGCCATCAGTTCTCAGGGGAGCGGGGCTGAAGCTTTCTTT.